Below, 20 T cell receptor beta chains from the same sample are listed, as sequenced in a study of cytomegalovirus exposure and HLA in healthy donors. The PCR ran on 60 Vbeta and 13 Jbeta primers. Clones were read by immunoSEQ multiplex PCR, and TCRdb kept only the in-frame ones, dropping some. The sample consists of 100,000 to 150,000 clones, over 60% of them appearing once. Sequencing used PBMCs. These receptor sequences come from a woman between 40 and 55 years old in good health and CMV-seropositive.

About this clone: Other DNA sequences in the same sample also yield this CDR3. The genes are TRBV9 and TRBJ2-1, with TRBD2 identical over 10 bases. The junction had 6 bases not matched to a gene; V was cut back by 3 bases and J by 0 bases. The germline V gene encodes CDR1 SGDLS and CDR2 YYNGEE. The CDR3 consists of 17 residues. CDR3: CASSAYSGGSSYNEQFF. CDR3 DNA: TGTGCCAGCAGCGCGTATAGCGGGGGGAGCTCCTACAATGAGCAGTTCTTC.

V is TRBV11-3 and J is TRBJ2-7; TRBD2 matches 9 bases. J was trimmed by 4 bases and V by 5 bases; bases with no gene match: 9. Germline V gene sequence: CDR1 SGHNT, CDR2 YENEEA. The CDR3 is made up of 15 amino acids. For the CDR3, the DNA is TGTGCCAGCAGCCTGGGGCGGGAGGGTGTTTACGAGCAGTACTTC. Translated, it gives CASSLGREGVYEQYF.

Only a few counts were recorded for this clone. The rearrangement joins TRBV4-1 to TRBJ2-3, with 9 bases aligning to TRBD2. The CDR3 spans 15 residues. Germline assignment: CDR1 MGHRA and CDR2 YSYEKL. V gave up 0 bases and J gave up 5 bases; unmatched junction bases: 3. The CDR3 DNA follows: TGCGCCAGCAGCCAAGATAGCGGGAGTTTAGATACGCAGTATTTT. Translating gives CASSQDSGSLDTQYF.

This chain joins TRBV6-5 and TRBJ1-2; D is possibly TRBD1 (6 bases). V shed 5 bases and J shed 8 bases, with 15 bases lying between them. The V gene's germline CDR1 is MNHEY and CDR2 SVGAGI. This CDR3 has 13 amino acids. CDR3 in DNA: TGTGCCAGCAGTGCAACACAGGGTTTGGGCTACACCTTC. Translated, it gives CASSATQGLGYTF.

The J gene is TRBJ1-2, the V gene TRBV4-1; maybe TRBD1 (5 bases). The CDR3 runs 15 residues. V lost 1 base and J lost 4, with 13 bases in between. Looked up from germline, CDR1 is MGHRA and CDR2 is YSYEKL. CDR3 bases: TGCGCCAGCAGCCAAGGGCGGCCCAGGGTCTATGGCTACACCTTC. Translation: CASSQGRPRVYGYTF.

The V and J genes are TRBV7-3 and TRBJ2-1, with TRBD2 identical over 7 bases. The CDR3 totals 14 residues. CDR1 and CDR2 (germline): SGHTA, FQGTGA. The ends lost 5 bases at V and 5 bases at J; junction bases unmatched: 6. The CDR3 region is CASSAAGGNNEQFF. CDR3 DNA: TGTGCCAGCAGCGCAGCCGGGGGGAACAATGAGCAGTTCTTC.

The V call is TRBV7-9, the J call TRBJ2-4; 9 positions match TRBD1. Germline loops: CDR1 SEHNR, CDR2 FQNEAQ (reference sequence). V lost 5 bases and J lost 5; bases outside the gene matches: 10. The CDR3 extends over 16 amino acids. This CDR3 is CASSPARTGEENIQYF. The CDR3 nucleotides are TGTGCCAGCAGCCCGGCGAGGACAGGGGAAGAAAACATTCAGTACTTC.

This sequence joins TRBV5-1 and TRBJ1-1; D is perhaps TRBD1 (5 bases). Trimming cost V 6 bases and J 1 base, with 16 bases left between them. Germline CDR1 is SGHRS and CDR2 is YFSETQ. The length of the CDR3 is 15 residues. In DNA form, the CDR3 reads TGCGCCAGCACTCCGGACATTGTTTCGAACACTGAAGCTTTCTTT. It translates to CASTPDIVSNTEAFF.

The rearrangement uses TRBV28 and TRBJ1-1, with no clear D. Germline assignment: CDR1 MDHEN and CDR2 SYDVKM. This CDR3 is built from 11 residues. Trimming shortened V by 3 bases and J by 7 bases, and 6 bases separated the two germline ends. DNA of the CDR3: TGTGCCAGCAGTTTCCCGAGTGAAGCTTTCTTT. It yields the protein CASSFPSEAFF.

This clone is a singleton in its sample. V is TRBV7-9 and J is TRBJ2-1; 10 nucleotides agree with TRBD2. This CDR3 is 15 amino acids long. Germline-derived CDR1 and CDR2 are SEHNR and FQNEAQ (reference sequence). The V and J ends lost 6 bases and 6 bases, in that order; junction bases with no gene match: 8. The CDR3 DNA follows: TGTGCCAGCAGGCCCGGACTAGCGGACCCCAATGAGCAGTTCTTC. It yields the protein CASRPGLADPNEQFF.

This clone was recorded only once. The junction and the germline gene differ at one end; a read error may be behind it. V usage is TRBV6-5 and J usage is TRBJ1-1; tentative D call: TRBD1 (6 bases). This CDR3 spans 15 amino acids. Germline V gene sequence: CDR1 MNHEY, CDR2 SVGAGI. The CDR3 sequence: CVSKSRGSGNTEAFF. The CDR3 nucleotides read TGTGTCAGCAAGTCCAGGGGTTCGGGGAACACTGAAGCTTTCTTT.

CDR3: CAWSEGRGAGELFF. The CDR3 nucleotides read TGTGCCTGGAGTGAGGGCAGGGGCGCCGGGGAGCTGTTTTTT. The chain recombines TRBV30 with TRBJ2-2, with D possibly TRBD1 on 6 matching bases. This CDR3 is 14 amino acids long. Looked up from germline, CDR1 is GTSNPN and CDR2 is SVGIG (reference sequence). V lost 1 base and J lost 6, with 12 bases in between.

The V call is TRBV2, the J call TRBJ2-5, with 13 nucleotides matching TRBD2. Trimming cost V 1 base and J 7 bases; bases outside gene matches: 3. This CDR3 is 15 amino acids long. Germline loops: CDR1 SNHLY, CDR2 FYNNEI. The CDR3 reads CASSEVTSGGGTQYF. The DNA of the CDR3 is TGTGCCAGCAGTGAAGTAACTAGCGGGGGGGGGACCCAGTACTTC.

This clone has more than one count but fewer than ten. The CDR3 DNA is TGCGCCAGCAGCTCCTACAGGGGTGGCGAGCAGTACTTC. Residues: CASSSYRGGEQYF. The chain recombines TRBV5-1 with TRBJ2-7, with 7 bases that match TRBD1. From germline, CDR1 is SGHRS and CDR2 YFSETQ. The V segment lost 3 bases and the J segment 6 bases; nucleotides outside the gene matches: 6. The CDR3 is made up of 13 amino acids.

The V call is TRBV10-2, the J call TRBJ2-6, with 7 bases that match TRBD1. In germline, CDR1 is WSHSY, CDR2 SAAADI. Germline trimming cut 0 bases from V and 5 bases from J; bases unmatched to any gene: 19. This CDR3 contains 21 residues. CDR3 loop: CASSESRTQGNPLGRANVLTF. The DNA of the CDR3 is TGCGCCAGCAGTGAGTCTCGGACACAGGGGAATCCTCTTGGTAGGGCCAACGTCCTGACTTTC.

The chain recombines TRBV11-2 with TRBJ2-7, with TRBD1 identical over 8 bases. There are 15 residues in the CDR3. Germline CDR1 reads SGHAT; CDR2 reads FQNNGV. V lost 4 bases and J lost 4; bases outside the gene matches: 9. CDR3 residues: CASSSTRGLPYEQYF. In DNA form, the CDR3 reads TGTGCCAGCAGCTCGACCAGGGGGCTCCCGTACGAGCAGTACTTC. The whole variable domain, filled in from reference TRBV11-2 and TRBJ2-7, reads EAGVAQSPRYKIIEKRQSVAFWCNPISGHATLYWYQQILGQGPKLLIQFQNNGVVDDSQLPKDRFSAERLKGVDSTLKIQPAKLEDSAVYLCASSSTRGLPYEQYFGPGTRLTVT.

CDR3: CASSFSTGTYEQYF. CDR3 coding DNA: TGTGCCAGCAGCTTCTCGACAGGGACCTACGAGCAGTACTTC. The gene calls are TRBV9 and TRBJ2-7; 7 bases map to TRBD1. The CDR3 has 14 amino acids. The J segment lost 2 bases and the V segment lost 4 bases, leaving 6 bases of the junction unmatched. Germline CDR1 SGDLS, CDR2 YYNGEE.

The rearrangement joins TRBV2 to TRBJ1-2; 7 bases agree with TRBD1. Germline CDR1 SNHLY, CDR2 FYNNEI. The CDR3 is made up of 12 amino acids. The CDR3 nucleotides are TGTGCTAGAGGAGACAGGGCCTATGGCTACACCTTC. Translation: CARGDRAYGYTF.

The chain has TRBV5-6 and TRBJ2-1; 13 bases agree with TRBD2. Trimming at V came to 2 bases and at J to 8 bases, leaving 4 bases not matched to a gene. The V gene's germline CDR1 is SGHDT and CDR2 YYEEEE. CDR3 length: 15 residues. CDR3 DNA sequence: TGTGCCAGCAGCTTTGGACTAGCGGGAGCTGATGAGCAGTTCTTC. It encodes CASSFGLAGADEQFF.

CDR3 protein: CASRSRQGGPDTQYF. The CDR3 DNA sequence: TGTGCCAGCCGGTCCAGGCAGGGGGGCCCAGATACGCAGTATTTT. V and J are TRBV2 and TRBJ2-3, with D possibly TRBD1 on 7 matching bases. CDR3 length equals 15 residues. The germline gives CDR1 SNHLY, CDR2 FYNNEI. V was trimmed by 8 bases and J by 4 bases, leaving 19 bases between them.